This T cell receptor beta chain comes out of a study of cytomegalovirus exposure and HLA in healthy donors. Study conclusions and caveats: Later analysis associated a missense DCLRE1C variant with TCR beta V- and J-gene trimming.

The PCR employed 60 Vbeta primers together with 13 Jbeta primers. This table comes from immunoSEQ multiplex PCR, and its TCRdb copy is limited to in-frame clones, with some not included. The data show 150,000 or so clones, approximately 77% seen once. V lost 2 bases and J lost 2; bases outside the gene matches: 2. The V gene's germline CDR1 is ENHRY and CDR2 SYGVKD. The CDR3 spans 15 residues. With regard to this clone: Its antigen is as yet unknown.

Input material: PBMCs. The TCR was taken from a male donor in good health and CMV-seronegative. This chain links TRBV10-3 with TRBJ1-3; 8 bases match TRBD1. CDR3 sequence reads: CAISEGTGAGNTIYF. The CDR3 DNA sequence: TGTGCCATCAGTGAGGGGACAGGAGCTGGAAACACCATATATTTT.